Presented here are 23 T cell receptor beta chains from one specimen sequenced in a study of T cell changes during pregnancy in multiple sclerosis. The table came from immunoSEQ multiplex PCR; TCRdb's copy has only in-frame clones and leaves some out. The sample holds 60,000 or so clones, 93% seen once. This sample comprised CD4+ T cells from peripheral blood mononuclear cells, obtained before pregnancy. Receptor source: a female donor with multiple sclerosis, enrolled in a pregnancy study.

The V call is TRBV28, the J call TRBJ1-5; D not resolved. Germline V gene data show CDR1 as MDHEN and CDR2 as SYDVKM. The CDR3 runs to 16 residues. Trimming took 4 bases from V and 4 from J, leaving 17 bases between them. The CDR3 DNA reads TGTGCCAGCAGTTCCGGGTCTCGAGGTTGGAATCAGCCCCAGCATTTT. This encodes CASSSGSRGWNQPQHF.

The chain links TRBV7-2 to TRBJ1-1; D is unresolved. Per germline, CDR1 SGHTA and CDR2 FQGNSA. This CDR3 contains 15 residues. V was trimmed by 2 bases and J by 0 bases, leaving 10 bases between them. CDR3 bases: TGTGCCAGCAGCTTAATGTCACAGTTGAACACTGAAGCTTTCTTT. It encodes CASSLMSQLNTEAFF.

The chain couples TRBV5-4 to TRBJ2-5; D unclear. Germline CDR1 reads SGHNT; CDR2 reads YYREEE (reference sequence). This CDR3 is built from 14 residues. V lost 1 base to trimming and J lost 1 base, with 8 bases between them. CDR3 residues: CASSLMASQETQYF. CDR3 nucleotides: TGTGCCAGCAGCTTGATGGCCTCCCAAGAGACCCAGTACTTC. The whole variable domain, remainder taken from reference TRBV5-4 and TRBJ2-5, is ETGVTQSPTHLIKTRGQQVTLRCSSQSGHNTVSWYQQALGQGPQFIFQYYREEENGRGNFPPRFSGLQFPNYSSELNVNALELDDSALYLCASSLMASQETQYFGPGTRLLVL.

The chain couples TRBV6-4 to TRBJ2-1; 7 bases align to TRBD2. The CDR3 spans 10 residues. Per germline, CDR1 MRHNA and CDR2 SNTAGT. Trimming cost V 9 bases and J 12 bases; bases outside gene matches: 5. The CDR3 nucleotides read TGTGCCAGTCTCAAGCGGGGGCAGTTCTTC. Protein sequence: CASLKRGQFF.

This clone was seen only once. The chain links TRBV6-5 to TRBJ2-3; weak D call: TRBD2 (5 bases). Per the germline V gene, CDR1 is MNHEY and CDR2 is SVGAGI. V gave up 0 bases and J gave up 2 bases, with 9 bases separating them. The CDR3 spans 15 residues. The CDR3 region is CASSYSRLLTDTQYF. In DNA form, the CDR3 reads TGTGCCAGCAGTTACTCCCGACTACTCACAGATACGCAGTATTTT.

V and J are TRBV7-3 and TRBJ2-2, with D possibly being TRBD1 (5 bases). CDR3 length: 15 residues. Trimming pared 6 bases from V and 9 bases from J, leaving 20 bases between. CDR1 is SGHTA and CDR2 is FQGTGA in the germline V gene. The CDR3 bases are TGTGCCAGCAGATCAGGGCCTGCTGAAACGAGGGAGCTGTTTTTT. This translates into CASRSGPAETRELFF.

The rearrangement links TRBV4-3 to TRBJ1-5; TRBD1 matches at 9 bases. Germline assignment: CDR1 LGHNA and CDR2 YSLEER. V dropped 3 bases and J dropped 2; count of bases not matched to a gene: 5. The CDR3 sequence is 16 residues long. This CDR3 reads CASSQDRQGGNQPQHF. The CDR3 DNA is TGCGCCAGCAGCCAGGATCGACAGGGGGGCAATCAGCCCCAGCATTTT.

This clone was seen only once. V usage is TRBV5-1 and J usage is TRBJ2-5, with TRBD1 matching over 9 bases. From germline, CDR1 is SGHRS and CDR2 YFSETQ. V lost 4 bases to trimming and J lost 6 bases; unmatched junction nucleotides: 4. The CDR3 is 13 residues long. DNA of the CDR3: TGCGCCAGCAGCCTGGGACAGGGACAGACCCAGTACTTC. Protein sequence: CASSLGQGQTQYF.

The chain employs TRBV7-2 and TRBJ1-2; 10 nucleotides agree with TRBD1. The CDR3 sequence is 15 residues long. Trimming removed 2 bases from V and 4 bases from J; junction bases left unmatched: 4. CDR1 and CDR2 from the germline V gene are SGHTA and FQGNSA. CDR3 coding DNA: TGTGCCAGCAGCTTATCGACAGGGGGCGGCTATGGCTACACCTTC. Translation gives CASSLSTGGGYGYTF.

The J gene is TRBJ1-1, the V gene TRBV29-1, with TRBD1 matching 7 bases. Germline V gene sequence: CDR1 SQVTM, CDR2 ANQGSEA. V was clipped by 7 bases and J by 5 bases; unmatched bases: 7. The CDR3 consists of 12 residues. The DNA of the CDR3 is TGCAGCGGGAGACAGGGCAGTACTGAAGCTTTCTTT. Amino acid sequence: CSGRQGSTEAFF.

The chain has TRBV9 and TRBJ1-2, with 10 bases matching TRBD1. J was trimmed by 7 bases and V by 2 bases; bases with no gene match: 8. The germline V gene encodes CDR1 SGDLS and CDR2 YYNGEE. The CDR3 runs to 15 residues. DNA of the CDR3: TGTGCCAGCAGCGTGTCCGGGACAGGGGTAGGTGGCTACACCTTC. Translating gives CASSVSGTGVGGYTF.

The rearrangement uses TRBV7-2 and TRBJ1-1; maybe TRBD1 (6 bases). The CDR3 has 14 amino acids. The V gene lost 3 bases and the J gene lost 1 base, with 9 bases spanning the gap. Germline CDR1 SGHTA, CDR2 FQGNSA. Here the CDR3 DNA reads TGTGCCAGCAGCTTGGGACAACGGAACACTGAAGCTTTCTTT. Its protein is CASSLGQRNTEAFF.

The chain has TRBV6-1 and TRBJ2-3; 8 positions agree with TRBD2. Germline loops: CDR1 MNHNS, CDR2 SASEGT. The CDR3 runs 16 residues. V lost 2 bases, J lost 4 bases, and 8 bases stayed unmatched. The CDR3: CASSERQRESPDTQYF. CDR3 DNA sequence: TGTGCCAGCAGTGAACGCCAGCGGGAGAGCCCAGATACGCAGTATTTT.

V is TRBV29-1 and J is TRBJ2-2; D not resolved. Looked up from germline, CDR1 is SQVTM and CDR2 is ANQGSEA. Trimming cost V 7 bases and J 3 bases, with 9 bases left between them. The CDR3 sequence is 12 residues long. The CDR3 nucleotides are TGCAGCGCCAGACAATACACCGGGGAGCTGTTTTTT. Translated: CSARQYTGELFF.

With respect to this clone: This is likely a read error, given that the CDR3 carries no conserved phenylalanine or tryptophan at its end. The chain uses TRBV7-9 and TRBJ1-1, with TRBD1 matching over 7 bases. The CDR3 spans 15 residues. Germline assignment: CDR1 SEHNR and CDR2 FQNEAQ (reference sequence). Trimming at V came to 6 bases and at J to 2 bases, leaving 9 bases not matched to a gene. CDR3 sequence: CASRRNQGDNTEAFL. The DNA for the CDR3 is TGTGCCAGCAGGCGTAACCAGGGGGACAACACTGAAGCTTTCCTT.

The chain couples TRBV11-1 to TRBJ2-1; 7 nucleotides align to TRBD2. Germline CDR1 and CDR2: SGHAT and FQDESV (reference sequence). The V and J ends lost 3 bases and 5 bases, in that order; junction bases with no gene match: 7. This CDR3 contains 15 residues. In nucleotides, the CDR3 is TGTGCCAGCAGCTTTTTAGCGGGTTGGAACAATGAGCAGTTCTTC. It encodes CASSFLAGWNNEQFF.

The genes are TRBV29-1 and TRBJ2-3; possibly TRBD2 for D (5 bases). Looked up from germline, CDR1 is SQVTM and CDR2 is ANQGSEA. The CDR3 extends over 12 amino acids. V was cut by 7 bases and J by 0 bases, with 8 bases left in between. The CDR3 protein is CSGGPSTDTQYF. DNA of the CDR3: TGCAGCGGCGGGCCTAGCACAGATACGCAGTATTTT.

In DNA, the CDR3 is TGCGCCAGCAGCTCATATGCCGGGACAGGGACGAACACTGAAGCTTTCTTT. The encoded protein is CASSSYAGTGTNTEAFF. The genes are TRBV5-1 and TRBJ1-1, with 9 nucleotides matching TRBD1. V dropped 3 bases and J dropped 1; count of bases not matched to a gene: 10. This CDR3 region has 17 residues. The V gene's germline CDR1 is SGHRS and CDR2 YFSETQ.

The chain is built from TRBV14 and TRBJ2-3, with D possibly matching TRBD2 (5 bases). The CDR3 extends over 15 amino acids. Per germline, CDR1 SGHDN and CDR2 FVKESK. Trimming left V 2 bases short and J 4 bases short, with 13 bases between. As DNA, the CDR3 is TGTGCCAGCAGCCAAAAGGGTTTGGGAGCAGATACGCAGTATTTT. Protein: CASSQKGLGADTQYF.

V is TRBV19 and J is TRBJ1-5; maybe TRBD1 (5 bases). Germline V gives CDR1 LNHDA, CDR2 SQIVND (reference sequence). The CDR3 loop spans 15 amino acids. Trimming took 6 bases from V and 1 from J, leaving 13 bases between them. The CDR3, as DNA: TGTGCCAGTAGGCAAACTCGACAGAGCAATCAGCCCCAGCATTTT. This codes for CASRQTRQSNQPQHF.

V and J are TRBV29-1 and TRBJ2-1, with TRBD2 identical over 7 bases. The CDR3 extends over 12 amino acids. CDR1 and CDR2 (germline): SQVTM, ANQGSEA. V lost 4 bases and J lost 8; bases outside the gene matches: 5. CDR3 amino acids: CSVVGGSDEQFF. The CDR3 DNA reads TGCAGCGTTGTCGGGGGGAGTGATGAGCAGTTCTTC.

V and J are TRBV10-3 and TRBJ1-2; TRBD1 matches at 11 bases. Germline V gives CDR1 ENHRY, CDR2 SYGVKD. Trimming at V came to 2 bases and at J to 8 bases, leaving 7 bases not matched to a gene. This CDR3 is built from 15 residues. CDR3: CAISERTGGERGYTF. Written as DNA, the CDR3 is TGTGCCATCAGTGAGAGGACAGGGGGCGAGAGGGGCTACACCTTC.

The rearrangement links TRBV30 to TRBJ1-2; no definite D call. Germline V gene data show CDR1 as GTSNPN and CDR2 as SVGIG (reference sequence). The CDR3 spans 13 residues. With 1 base removed from V and 8 bases from J, the gap between germline ends came to 14 bases. DNA for the CDR3: TGTGCCTGGAGTGAAGACAATTTCAGGGGCTACACCTTC. Protein: CAWSEDNFRGYTF.